The 32 T cell receptor beta chains presented below share a single source sample, sequenced in a study of T-cell reconstitution after alpha-beta-depleted transplantation in children. Unique molecular identifiers were incorporated when the TCRbeta library was constructed. A single record per CDR3 protein comes from TCRdb applying MiXCR to the PCR reads. This table has just under 250,000 distinct CDR3 sequences, roughly 25% appearing once. Sequencing was performed on PBMCs, taken before TCRalphabeta/CD19-depleted stem cell transplant. These receptors all come from a girl aged 2 to 10 with Fanconi anemia, due to receive a stem cell transplant.

The chain carries TRBV20-1 and TRBJ2-1, with 7 bases lining up with TRBD2. This CDR3 region has 18 residues. Germline CDR1 reads DFQATT; CDR2 reads SNEGSKA (reference sequence). The CDR3 DNA is TGCAGGGCCCCCTCTCCGGGGGGTCGTAGTGACTCCTACAATGAGCAGTTCTTC. Translation gives CRAPSPGGRSDSYNEQFF.

The chain joins TRBV5-5 to TRBJ2-7; possible D gene TRBD2, 7 bases. The CDR3 runs 15 residues. Trimming shortened V by 6 bases and J by 4 bases, and 20 bases separated the two germline ends. From germline, CDR1 is SGHKS and CDR2 YYEKEE (reference sequence). CDR3 sequence (DNA): TGTGCCAGCACCAACCCCGGGGGGCAGGCGTACGAGCAGTACTTC. It specifies CASTNPGGQAYEQYF. The full variable domain, rest sourced from reference TRBV5-5 and TRBJ2-7, is DAGVTQSPTHLIKTRGQQVTLRCSPISGHKSVSWYQQVLGQGPQFIFQYYEKEERGRGNFPDRFSARQFPNYSSELNVNALLLGDSALYLCASTNPGGQAYEQYFGPGTRLTVT.

This chain connects TRBV12-3 or TRBV12-4 to TRBJ2-5; D is perhaps TRBD1 (5 bases). Trimming shortened V by 6 bases and J by 1 base, and 9 bases separated the two germline ends. The CDR3 extends over 13 amino acids. The DNA for the CDR3 is TGTGCCAGCAGAAACAGGCTCCAAGAGACCCAGTACTTC. Residues: CASRNRLQETQYF.

This sequence joins TRBV4-2 and TRBJ2-7; D is ambiguous. This CDR3 is 13 amino acids long. V was clipped by 1 base and J by 4 bases, with 8 bases between them. CDR1 and CDR2 from the germline V gene are LGHNA and YNFKEQ. The CDR3 here is CASSQVMGYEQYF. The CDR3 DNA follows: TGTGCCAGCAGCCAAGTCATGGGGTACGAGCAGTACTTC.

On this clonotype: The conserved final phenylalanine or tryptophan is absent from the CDR3, which likely points to a read error. No DNA is shown, since the ends of the CDR3 on it are uncertain; the CDR3 is the one TCRdb lists. V gene TRBV10-2 combines with J gene TRBJ2-1; the table's D gene call, TRBD1, was not cross checked with the DNA. The CDR3 is 12 residues long, ends included. Germline loops: CDR1 WSHSY, CDR2 SAAADI. CDR3 protein: CASSESFKEGDY.

This clonotype appeared many times. The V call is TRBV29-1, the J call TRBJ2-7; D not resolved. This CDR3 has 16 amino acids. Between the trimmed V and J ends, which lost 6 bases and 0 bases, there was a span of 21 bases. Germline V gene data show CDR1 as SQVTM and CDR2 as ANQGSEA. The CDR3: CSVEVGWDPPSYEQYF. As DNA, the CDR3 is TGCAGCGTCGAGGTGGGTTGGGATCCCCCCTCCTACGAGCAGTACTTC.

This clonotype was picked up many times. The J gene is TRBJ2-5, the V gene TRBV29-1, with no clear D. Trimming cost V 3 bases and J 4 bases, with 6 bases left between them. Looked up from germline, CDR1 is SQVTM and CDR2 is ANQGSEA. The CDR3 totals 11 residues. CDR3 in amino acids: CSVDKGETQYF. The CDR3 DNA reads as TGCAGCGTTGATAAGGGAGAGACCCAGTACTTC.

This clonotype was observed a few times. The chain joins TRBV6-6 to TRBJ1-1; tentatively, D is TRBD1 (5 bases). The CDR3 is made up of 12 amino acids. The germline V and J ends were trimmed by 2 bases and 8 bases, with 9 bases remaining between them. Looked up from germline, CDR1 is MNHNY and CDR2 is SVGAGI (reference sequence). CDR3 sequence reads: CASSYLQVEAFF. CDR3 sequence (DNA): TGTGCCAGCAGTTACCTACAGGTGGAAGCTTTCTTT.

This chain joins TRBV20-1 and TRBJ2-5, with 7 bases identical to TRBD1. Germline V CDR1 and CDR2: DFQATT, SNEGSKA (reference sequence). J lost 2 bases, V lost 3 bases, and 3 bases had no gene match. This CDR3 is 13 amino acids long. As DNA, the CDR3 is TGCAGTGCTAGGGACAGGTCGCAAGAGACCCAGTACTTC. Translation: CSARDRSQETQYF.

This clonotype appeared a few times. This chain uses TRBV29-1 with TRBJ2-1; D is unresolved. Trimming pared 1 base from V and 2 bases from J, leaving 15 bases between. Germline CDR1 SQVTM, CDR2 ANQGSEA. This CDR3 comprises 16 residues. The CDR3 DNA follows: TGCAGCGTTGAAGGATCAGGTTTGTTAACCTACAATGAGCAGTTCTTC. This encodes CSVEGSGLLTYNEQFF.

This clonotype was detected ten times or more. CDR3 region: CATSDLPWGQDTDTQYF. CDR3 coding DNA: TGTGCCACCAGTGATTTGCCTTGGGGGCAGGACACAGATACGCAGTATTTT. The gene calls are TRBV24-1 and TRBJ2-3, with D possibly matching TRBD1 (6 bases). The V gene lost 0 bases and the J gene lost 2 bases, with 14 bases spanning the gap. CDR3 length: 17 amino acids. Germline V gene sequence: CDR1 KGHDR, CDR2 SFDVKD.

This clonotype was picked up many times. This chain links TRBV29-1 with TRBJ2-5, with TRBD2 as a possible D gene (5 bases). CDR1 is SQVTM and CDR2 is ANQGSEA in the germline V gene. CDR3 size: 14 residues. Between the trimmed V and J ends, which lost 4 bases and 1 base, there was a span of 13 bases. CDR3 residues: CSVVKGSPQETQYF. As DNA, the CDR3 is TGCAGCGTTGTGAAAGGGAGCCCCCAAGAGACCCAGTACTTC.

This clonotype was seen many times. The chain carries TRBV10-2 and TRBJ2-5; D possibly corresponds to TRBD2 (7 bases). Germline CDR1 is WSHSY and CDR2 is SAAADI. The CDR3 runs to 14 residues. V was clipped by 2 bases and J by 4 bases, with 11 bases between them. Here the CDR3 reads CASSERGEGETQYF. CDR3 nucleotide sequence: TGCGCCAGCAGTGAGAGGGGGGAGGGAGAGACCCAGTACTTC.

This clonotype was observed at least ten times. The chain uses TRBV12-3 or TRBV12-4 and TRBJ1-1, with D perhaps matching TRBD1 (6 bases). The CDR3 contains 15 residues. Trimming removed 3 bases at V and 4 bases at J, with 15 bases between. CDR3 nucleotide sequence: TGTGCCAGCAGTTTGGAGGACAGTTGGGGCACTGAAGCTTTCTTT. Residues: CASSLEDSWGTEAFF.

This chain connects TRBV7-9 to TRBJ2-5; TRBD1 matches at 7 bases. CDR1 and CDR2 (germline): SEHNR, FQNEAQ (reference sequence). J lost 1 base, V lost 7 bases, and 15 bases had no gene match. The CDR3 loop spans 17 amino acids. The CDR3 here is CASTGTAQPIIQETQYF. Here the CDR3 DNA reads TGTGCCAGCACCGGGACAGCTCAACCTATAATCCAAGAGACCCAGTACTTC.

This clonotype was picked up many times. The genes are TRBV20-1 and TRBJ2-2; 8 nucleotides match TRBD2. CDR1 DFQATT and CDR2 SNEGSKA come from the germline V gene (reference sequence). The V segment lost 7 bases and the J segment 2 bases; nucleotides outside the gene matches: 3. The CDR3 is 13 amino acids. CDR3 protein: CSVRGDNTGELFF. The CDR3 region has the DNA TGCAGTGTGCGGGGGGACAACACCGGGGAGCTGTTTTTT.

This clonotype came up many times. The DNA for the CDR3 is TGCAGTGCTAGAGATTGGGGGACCGCCGGGGAGCTGTTTTTT. Translation gives CSARDWGTAGELFF. The V and J genes are TRBV20-1 and TRBJ2-2, with D perhaps being TRBD1 or TRBD2 (5 bases each). V was cut by 0 bases and J by 6 bases, with 11 bases left in between. CDR1 DFQATT and CDR2 SNEGSKA come from the germline V gene (reference sequence). The CDR3 length is 14 residues.

This clonotype was observed a few times. V gene TRBV12-3 or TRBV12-4 combines with J gene TRBJ1-1, with D maybe TRBD1 (5 bases). V dropped 1 base and J dropped 3 bases, with 12 bases sitting between them. The CDR3 extends over 15 amino acids. DNA for the CDR3: TGTGCCAGCAGTTTAGTCGGGGGAGCGGACACTGAAGCTTTCTTT. It yields the protein CASSLVGGADTEAFF.

This clonotype was counted ten times or more. The chain is built from TRBV29-1 and TRBJ2-1; 12 positions agree with TRBD2. Germline trimming cut 1 base from V and 9 bases from J; bases unmatched to any gene: 10. Germline CDR1 and CDR2: SQVTM and ANQGSEA. This CDR3 contains 16 residues. This CDR3 reads CSVEGLAGGPSGEQFF. The DNA of the CDR3 is TGCAGCGTTGAAGGGCTAGCGGGAGGGCCGTCAGGTGAGCAGTTCTTC.

This clonotype was seen repeatedly, ten times or more. This chain uses TRBV28 with TRBJ2-3; perhaps TRBD2 as D (5 bases). Trimming cost V 6 bases and J 0 bases, with 16 bases left between them. The CDR3 totals 16 residues. Germline V gives CDR1 MDHEN, CDR2 SYDVKM. The CDR3 nucleotides are TGTGCCAGCAGCTCGCCCCTAGGACTGAGCACAGATACGCAGTATTTT. It is translated as CASSSPLGLSTDTQYF.

This clonotype was seen many times. The chain is built from TRBV20-1 and TRBJ2-3; D is possibly TRBD1 (6 bases). In germline, CDR1 is DFQATT, CDR2 SNEGSKA (reference sequence). Between the trimmed V and J ends, which lost 6 bases and 4 bases, there was a span of 11 bases. The CDR3 is 12 amino acids. CDR3 DNA sequence: TGCAGTGCCAGCAGGGGATCAGATACGCAGTATTTT. This codes for CSASRGSDTQYF.

This clonotype was found many times. The V call is TRBV29-1, the J call TRBJ2-1; 8 bases are a match to TRBD1. The CDR3 consists of 12 residues. Germline V lookup: CDR1 SQVTM, CDR2 ANQGSEA. Trimming removed 6 bases from V and 10 bases from J; junction bases left unmatched: 8. The DNA for the CDR3 is TGCAGCGTCGACGGACAGGGTATGGAGCAGTTCTTC. Amino acids: CSVDGQGMEQFF.

This clonotype was found many times. The chain employs TRBV4-2 and TRBJ2-5; D possibly matches TRBD1 or TRBD2 (6 bases each). Germline V gives CDR1 LGHNA, CDR2 YNFKEQ. V was cut by 1 base and J by 4 bases, with 7 bases left in between. This CDR3 is 13 amino acids long. CDR3 residues: CASSQGGAETQYF. The CDR3 DNA reads as TGTGCCAGCAGCCAAGGGGGGGCAGAGACCCAGTACTTC.

This clonotype was observed at least ten times. The germline gene is not matched at one end of the junction; a read error may be the cause. CDR3 region: CASSLAGGNEQFF. CDR3 nucleotide sequence: TGTGCCAGCAGCTTAGCGGGGGGTAATGAGCAGTTCTTC. The chain uses TRBV5-1 and TRBJ2-1; 10 nucleotides line up with TRBD2. The CDR3 has 13 residues. Germline CDR1 and CDR2: SGHRS and YFSETQ.

The table lists this clonotype with a few counts. A much larger clone differs by one base, so this may be a read error. The chain couples TRBV7-9 to TRBJ1-6; TRBD1 agrees at 9 bases. CDR3 size: 14 residues. Per germline, CDR1 SEHNR and CDR2 FQNEAQ (reference sequence). V dropped 5 bases and J dropped 5; count of bases not matched to a gene: 1. CDR3 bases: TGTGCCAGCAGCCGGGACAGGGATAATTCACCCCTCCACTTT. Translated: CASSRDRDNSPLHF.

This clonotype was seen many times. The rearrangement links TRBV20-1 to TRBJ2-1, with unresolved D. The CDR3 consists of 16 residues. Germline-derived CDR1 and CDR2 are DFQATT and SNEGSKA (reference sequence). CDR3 loop: CSLQYADSSSYNEQFF. DNA for the CDR3: TGCAGCCTCCAGTATGCAGACTCGAGCTCCTACAATGAGCAGTTCTTC.

In its sample, this clonotype was seen many times. The gene calls are TRBV7-3 and TRBJ2-5; 8 nucleotides line up with TRBD2. The CDR3 extends over 15 amino acids. Trimming at V came to 5 bases and at J to 2 bases, leaving 7 bases not matched to a gene. The germline V gene has CDR1 SGHTA and CDR2 FQGTGA. The CDR3: CASSLTSALQETQYF. CDR3 sequence (DNA): TGTGCCAGCAGCCTGACTAGCGCACTGCAAGAGACCCAGTACTTC.

The chain recombines TRBV21-1 with TRBJ2-1; whether TRBD2, the table's D call, matches the DNA was not checked. TRBV21-1 is annotated as a pseudogene. The CDR3 is made up of 20 amino acids. DNA of the CDR3: TGTGCCAGCAGCAAAGGGGGACAGGAAGTAGCGGGAGGCCAATACAATGAGCAGTTCTTC. Translating gives CASSKGGQEVAGGQYNEQFF.

This clonotype has a handful of counts. The V gene is TRBV15, the J gene TRBJ1-6, with no clear D. CDR3 length: 15 residues. Germline loops: CDR1 LNHNV, CDR2 YYDKDF (reference sequence). V lost 3 bases and J 7 bases, leaving 13 bases between the germline ends. CDR3 sequence (DNA): TGTGCCACCAGCAGGGACCCGGACGGGAATTCACCCCTCCACTTT. Residues: CATSRDPDGNSPLHF.

This clonotype was detected only once. The chain uses TRBV29-1 and TRBJ1-4; D not certain. Per the germline V gene, CDR1 is SQVTM and CDR2 is ANQGSEA. CDR3 length: 14 residues. V was shortened by 4 bases and J by 8 bases, with 17 bases between the two germline ends. The chain's CDR3 is CSVGPATRGEKLFF. The CDR3 DNA sequence: TGCAGCGTTGGCCCGGCAACCCGAGGGGAAAAACTGTTTTTT.

This clonotype was found many times. This chain connects TRBV20-1 to TRBJ2-5; 7 bases match TRBD2. The V gene's germline CDR1 is DFQATT and CDR2 SNEGSKA (reference sequence). J was trimmed by 5 bases and V by 6 bases; bases with no gene match: 12. The CDR3 is 14 residues long. The CDR3 sequence is CSARRAVGGETQYF. The CDR3 DNA reads TGCAGTGCGCGCCGGGCGGTGGGGGGGGAGACCCAGTACTTC.

This chain uses TRBV20-1 with TRBJ2-1; 9 bases fit TRBD1. Germline lookup yields CDR1 DFQATT and CDR2 SNEGSKA (reference sequence). The length of the CDR3 is 15 residues. With 4 bases clipped from V and 7 bases from J, the junction kept 11 bases outside the gene matches. The CDR3 reads CSAKGQGDHLNEQFF. Here the CDR3 DNA reads TGCAGTGCTAAGGGACAGGGAGATCATCTAAATGAGCAGTTCTTC.